This is a list of T cell receptor beta chains from one sample in a study of shared clonotypes between healthy human individuals. Profiled with immunoSEQ multiplex PCR; TCRdb holds only in-frame clones, not every one. The profile shows about 680,000 clones, 55% to 85% of them singletons. The sample was memory CD4+ T cells sorted from blood. The receptors come from a woman in her twenties or thirties in good health. CDR3s include the opening cysteine and the closing phenylalanine or tryptophan. Fields, in order: V gene, D gene, clone size, J gene, CDR3 protein, CDR3 DNA. A D gene is named only where the DNA matches it firmly. Clone size is given for some rows only: seen once, a few or many times, or a class if the clone is expanded.

>TRBV28|NA|NA|TRBJ2-3
CASSLEVGGVRGDTQYF
TGTGCCAGCAGTTTAGAGGTTGGGGGAGTTCGTGGAGATACGCAGTATTTT
>TRBV28|TRBD1|NA|TRBJ2-1
CASSSNPRGRTEQFF
TGTGCCAGCAGTTCCAACCCCAGGGGGCGGACTGAGCAGTTCTTC
>TRBV19|TRBD1|NA|TRBJ2-1
CASSIQHRGQGGQFF
TGTGCCAGTAGTATACAACACCGTGGACAGGGCGGGCAGTTCTTC
>TRBV28|TRBD2|few|TRBJ2-3
CASSDLAGVPTDTQYF
TGTGCCAGCAGTGACCTAGCGGGGGTCCCCACAGATACGCAGTATTTT
>TRBV5-4|NA|NA|TRBJ1-2
CASSPQGHNSVGYTF
TGTGCCAGCAGCCCACAGGGTCATAATTCGGTTGGCTACACCTTC
>TRBV7-3|NA|NA|TRBJ2-3
CASSSESRDTQYF
TGTGCCAGCAGCTCCGAGTCTAGAGATACGCAGTATTTT
>TRBV19|TRBD1|NA|TRBJ2-3
CASSNSRGTGGTDTQYF
TGTGCCAGTAGCAACTCCCGAGGGACAGGGGGGACAGATACGCAGTATTTT
>TRBV27|NA|NA|TRBJ2-7
CASRQTAVLGQYF
TGTGCCAGCAGGCAAACGGCGGTTTTGGGGCAGTACTTC
>TRBV7-3|NA|many|TRBJ2-6
CASSLRPSTGWFPGANVLTF
TGTGCCAGCAGCTTAAGGCCGTCCACAGGGTGGTTCCCTGGGGCCAACGTCCTGACTTTC
>TRBV20-1|NA|few|TRBJ2-1
CSASRGFF
TGCAGTGCTTCGCGAGGGTTCTTC
>TRBV30|NA|few|TRBJ1-4
CAWRLKGATNEKLFF
TGTGCCTGGAGGTTGAAGGGGGCAACTAATGAAAAACTGTTTTTT
>TRBV28|TRBD1|few|TRBJ2-1
CGTVEGGQGEQFF
TGTGGCACAGTCGAAGGGGGACAGGGTGAGCAGTTCTTC
>TRBV4-2|TRBD2|NA|TRBJ2-1
CASSQAGTSGYNEQFF
TGTGCCAGCAGCCAGGCCGGGACTAGCGGGTACAATGAGCAGTTCTTC